This is a list of T cell receptor beta chains from one sample in a study of Ad26.COV2.S vaccination and SARS-CoV-2 variants. This table comes from immunoSEQ multiplex PCR, and its TCRdb copy is limited to in-frame clones, with some not included. The table records roughly 420,000 clones, 88% of them present only once. The sequencing used peripheral blood, collected in a trial of Ad26.COV2.S vaccine versus placebo. The receptors here all came from a person between 18 and 60 years old who received the Ad26.COV2.S COVID-19 vaccine or a placebo. Each CDR3 is given with its conserved first and last residue. The D gene is left open where the match is weak. Size is stated for part of the rows, as once, few or many counts, or as a class when the clone is expanded.

V	D	J	size	CDR3	DNA
TRBV6-5	-	TRBJ2-7	-	CASSYNREGEQYF	TGTGCCAGCAGCTACAACAGGGAAGGGGAGCAGTACTTC
TRBV4-2	TRBD2	TRBJ2-7	-	CASSQDGGTYEQYF	TGTGCCAGCAGCCAAGACGGGGGGACCTACGAGCAGTACTTC
TRBV4-1	TRBD1	TRBJ2-1	-	CASSQPGTAVSEQFF	TGCGCCAGCAGCCAACCCGGGACAGCCGTAAGTGAGCAGTTCTTC
TRBV6-2/TRBV6-3	-	TRBJ1-2	-	CASSYVREGNGYTF	TGTGCCAGCAGTTACGTCAGGGAGGGGAATGGCTACACCTTC
TRBV6-4	-	TRBJ1-1	-	CASSLEENTEAFF	TGTGCCAGCAGTTTAGAAGAGAACACTGAAGCTTTCTTT
TRBV6-4	-	TRBJ2-3	once	CASSPAIQVAPSTDTQYF	TGTGCCAGCAGTCCCGCGATCCAAGTCGCCCCCTCCACAGATACGCAGTATTTT
TRBV7-8	-	TRBJ2-7	-	CASSRSRGDAYEQYF	TGTGCCAGCAGCCGCAGCCGGGGCGACGCCTACGAGCAGTACTTC
TRBV5-1	-	TRBJ1-1	-	CASSSKIAEGTEAFF	TGCGCCAGCAGCTCCAAGATCGCCGAGGGAACTGAAGCTTTCTTT
TRBV3-1/TRBV3-2	-	TRBJ2-5	-	CASSQDLRGSQYF	TGTGCCAGCAGCCAAGATTTACGAGGGAGCCAGTACTTC
TRBV4-3	-	TRBJ1-5	-	CASSQDFKGGSQPQHF	TGCGCCAGCAGCCAAGATTTTAAGGGGGGGAGTCAGCCCCAGCATTTT
TRBV19	TRBD1	TRBJ1-6	-	CASSIVAWTGSSYNSPLHF	TGTGCCAGTAGTATAGTAGCCTGGACAGGAAGCTCCTATAATTCACCCCTCCACTTT
TRBV5-4	-	TRBJ2-2	-	CASSLGQGRNTGELFF	TGTGCCAGCAGCTTGGGGCAGGGAAGGAACACCGGGGAGCTGTTTTTT
TRBV12-3/TRBV12-4	-	TRBJ2-7	-	CASSPIKSHEQYF	TGTGCCAGCAGTCCCATTAAGTCCCACGAGCAGTACTTC
TRBV4-3	-	TRBJ2-4	-	CASSQDSGVGLAKNIQYF	TGCGCCAGCAGCCAAGATTCTGGGGTGGGATTGGCCAAAAACATTCAGTACTTC
TRBV7-2	-	TRBJ1-2	-	CASSYLSTGMGGYTF	TGTGCCAGCAGCTACTTATCCACAGGGATGGGTGGCTACACCTTC
TRBV6-5	-	TRBJ2-5	-	CARRFAPQETQYF	TGTGCCAGGAGATTCGCACCCCAAGAGACCCAGTACTTC
TRBV9	TRBD1	TRBJ2-3	-	CASSVETGDSTDTQYF	TGTGCCAGCAGCGTAGAGACAGGGGATAGCACAGATACGCAGTATTTT
TRBV7-6	TRBD2	TRBJ2-3	once	CASRRGARTDTQYF	TGTGCCAGCAGGCGGGGGGCGCGCACAGATACGCAGTATTTT
TRBV3-1/TRBV3-2	TRBD2	TRBJ2-2	-	CASSLLAGLGTGELFF	TGTGCCAGCAGTTTACTAGCGGGGCTTGGCACCGGGGAGCTGTTTTTT
TRBV27	-	TRBJ1-5	-	CASSLFTGNQPQHF	TGTGCCAGCAGTTTATTCACAGGAAATCAGCCCCAGCATTTT
TRBV11-2	-	TRBJ2-7	-	CASSPGTRGPYEQYF	TGTGCCAGCAGCCCCGGGACCCGTGGGCCCTACGAGCAGTACTTC
TRBV3-1/TRBV3-2	-	TRBJ2-1	-	CASSQDAKTDNEQFF	TGTGCCAGCAGCCAGGACGCTAAGACTGACAATGAGCAGTTCTTC
TRBV29-1	TRBD1	TRBJ2-7	-	CSVEGGQGKYEQYF	TGCAGCGTTGAAGGAGGACAGGGCAAGTACGAGCAGTACTTC
TRBV4-1	TRBD1	TRBJ2-5	-	CASSQDSKTGGSEETQYF	TGCGCCAGCAGCCAAGATTCGAAAACAGGGGGCTCGGAGGAGACCCAGTACTTC
TRBV27	TRBD1	TRBJ1-2	-	CASRGTGGYGYTF	TGTGCCAGCAGGGGAACAGGGGGGTATGGCTACACCTTC
TRBV6-2/TRBV6-3	-	TRBJ2-1	-	CASSYVLYNEQFF	TGTGCCAGCAGTTACGTACTTTACAATGAGCAGTTCTTC
TRBV19	TRBD2	TRBJ2-3	-	CASSSHSSGGTDTQYF	TGTGCCAGTAGTTCTCATTCTAGCGGGGGGACAGATACGCAGTATTTT
TRBV28	-	TRBJ1-2	-	CASSQLRVLVGYTF	TGTGCCAGCAGCCAACTGAGGGTACTGGTTGGCTACACCTTC
TRBV11-2	TRBD2	TRBJ2-1	-	CASSPAVTSGYNEQFF	TGTGCCAGCAGCCCAGCGGTGACTAGCGGGTACAATGAGCAGTTCTTC
TRBV11-2	TRBD1	TRBJ2-1	-	CASSPGSGTGSYNEQFF	TGTGCCAGCAGCCCCGGTTCAGGGACAGGGTCCTACAATGAGCAGTTCTTC
TRBV3-1/TRBV3-2	-	TRBJ2-7	-	CASDTTGSEQYF	TGTGCCAGCGATACTACAGGGTCCGAGCAGTACTTC
TRBV6-2/TRBV6-3	TRBD2	TRBJ2-5	-	CASSYPTGGPWETQYF	TGTGCCAGCAGTTACCCGACGGGGGGGCCGTGGGAGACCCAGTACTTC
TRBV28	-	TRBJ2-7	-	CASTYRGEQYF	TGTGCCAGCACTTATCGTGGGGAGCAGTACTTC
TRBV10-3	-	TRBJ2-3	-	CATYSDTQYF	TGTGCCACCTACTCAGATACGCAGTATTTT
TRBV10-3	TRBD1	TRBJ2-5	-	CAIRDRGETQYF	TGTGCCATCAGGGACAGGGGCGAGACCCAGTACTTC
TRBV7-2	-	TRBJ2-3	-	CASSLAAGLGTDTQYF	TGTGCCAGCAGCTTAGCTGCGGGGCTGGGCACAGATACGCAGTATTTT
TRBV7-9	TRBD1	TRBJ2-4	-	CASSPSGTGIYQGKNIQYF	TGTGCCAGCAGCCCGTCCGGGACAGGGATCTATCAAGGCAAAAACATTCAGTACTTC
TRBV19	TRBD2	TRBJ2-1	-	CASSVGLAAYNEQFF	TGTGCCAGTAGTGTCGGACTAGCGGCTTACAATGAGCAGTTCTTC
TRBV7-9	-	TRBJ1-5	once	CASSFEGLTQHF	TGTGCCAGCAGCTTCGAGGGTCTGACCCAGCATTTT
TRBV5-5	-	TRBJ1-2	-	CASSLGQANYGYTF	TGTGCCAGCAGCTTGGGACAGGCTAACTATGGCTACACCTTC
TRBV6-5	-	TRBJ2-5	few	CASSDRTQETQYF	TGTGCCAGCAGCGACAGGACCCAAGAGACCCAGTACTTC
TRBV6-1	-	TRBJ1-1	-	CASSEQPGNTEAFF	TGTGCCAGCAGTGAACAGCCCGGGAACACTGAAGCTTTCTTT
TRBV5-6	-	TRBJ1-1	-	CASSSLERVPEAFF	TGTGCCAGCAGCTCCTTGGAGCGAGTCCCTGAAGCTTTCTTT
TRBV19	TRBD1	TRBJ1-2	-	CASRVTDRGYGYTF	TGTGCCAGTAGAGTGACGGACAGGGGGTATGGCTACACCTTC
TRBV3-1/TRBV3-2	TRBD2	TRBJ2-4	-	CASSHPGLADNKNIQYF	TGTGCCAGCAGCCACCCCGGACTAGCGGACAACAAAAACATTCAGTACTTC
TRBV6-5	-	TRBJ1-5	-	CASSYGSGQPQHF	TGTGCCAGCAGTTACGGGTCAGGTCAGCCCCAGCATTTT
TRBV13	TRBD1	TRBJ2-7	-	CASSPGGRGIYEQYF	TGTGCCAGCAGCCCCGGCGGCAGGGGGATTTACGAGCAGTACTTC
TRBV5-1	-	TRBJ2-3	-	CASSPSFQSFTDTQYF	TGCGCCAGCAGCCCAAGTTTCCAGAGCTTCACAGATACGCAGTATTTT
TRBV6-5	-	TRBJ2-7	-	CASSYRYEQYF	TGTGCCAGCAGTTACAGATACGAGCAGTACTTC
TRBV6-5	-	TRBJ1-6	-	CASSYRVFNSPLHF	TGTGCCAGCAGTTACCGGGTATTCAATTCACCCCTCCACTTT
TRBV28	TRBD1	TRBJ2-7	-	CASSLGQAAAYEQYF	TGTGCCAGCAGCTTGGGACAGGCAGCTGCCTACGAGCAGTACTTC
TRBV7-2	TRBD2	TRBJ2-5	-	CASSLRSSGQGTQYF	TGTGCCAGCAGCCTCCGGTCTAGCGGGCAAGGGACCCAGTACTTC
TRBV19	TRBD1	TRBJ2-7	-	CASNPTGGASYEQYF	TGTGCCAGTAACCCTACAGGGGGCGCTTCCTACGAGCAGTACTTC
TRBV7-3	-	TRBJ1-2	-	CASSLGRSNYGYTF	TGTGCCAGCAGCTTGGGGCGCAGCAACTATGGCTACACCTTC